This T cell receptor beta chain was retrieved from a study of identical twins. From the 5' RACE reads, TCRdb called clonotypes with MiXCR, one entry per CDR3 protein. The data hold roughly 710,000 distinct CDR3 sequences, with around 6.1% observed a single time. The V gene's germline CDR1 is LGHNA and CDR2 YSLEER. Deletions cut 0 bases from V and 8 bases from J, with 8 bases between. The CDR3 has 13 amino acids. Ten or more counts support this clonotype. Input material: naive T cells sorted from blood. This chain connects TRBV4-3 to TRBJ2-1; a possible D gene is TRBD2 (5 bases). This TCR derives from a man between 18 and 35 years old in good health. CDR3 DNA: TGCGCCAGCAGCCAAGATAGAGCGGATGAGCAGTTCTTC. Protein product: CASSQDRADEQFF.